Below are 4 T cell receptor beta chains sequenced from a single sample in a study of blood T cell repertoires in COVID-19 (dated by TCRdb to about 2020). Receptor libraries were prepared by the immunoSEQ multiplex PCR assay. TCRdb took this table from immuneACCESS and kept in-frame rearrangements with V and J called. Such tables lack part of the clones; where checked against another copy, unresolved V genes explain under half of the gap, and the rest is unexplained. Counted in this sample were some 300,000 clones; 90% to 95% of them appeared once. The ten biggest clones cover 3.9% of the sample. The material sequenced was PBMCs or T cells enriched from blood (not recorded which). The receptors come from a woman aged 25 to 39 who had been exposed to COVID-19.

This chain joins TRBV7-8 and TRBJ2-3, with 11 bases aligning to TRBD2. V lost 1 base to trimming and J lost 3 bases; unmatched junction nucleotides: 12. CDR3 length: 19 residues. In germline, CDR1 is SGHVS, CDR2 FQNEAQ. Written as DNA, the CDR3 is TGTGCCAGCAGCTTAGGAAGGGGCTTAGCGGGGGGGCGTACAGATACGCAGTATTTT. Its protein product is CASSLGRGLAGGRTDTQYF.

V usage is TRBV19 and J usage is TRBJ2-7, with D perhaps TRBD1 (7 bases). V shed 10 bases and J shed 2 bases, with 12 bases lying between them. There are 12 residues in the CDR3. CDR1 and CDR2 (germline): LNHDA, SQIVND (reference sequence). The CDR3 DNA sequence: TGTGCCACCGGGGGACAGACCTACGAGCAGTACTTC. Translated: CATGGQTYEQYF.

In its sample, this clone was seen many times. This rearrangement joins TRBV4-1 to TRBJ2-3, with 16 bases fitting TRBD2. Germline V gene data show CDR1 as MGHRA and CDR2 as YSYEKL. J lost 9 bases, V lost 1 base, and 7 bases had no gene match. This CDR3 contains 17 residues. This CDR3 is CASSQVDLGLAGGTQYF. The DNA for the CDR3 is TGCGCCAGCAGCCAAGTCGACTTGGGACTAGCGGGGGGGACGCAGTATTTT.

This chain connects TRBV27 to TRBJ2-5; 7 nucleotides match TRBD2. This CDR3 has 13 residues. Unmatched junction bases numbered 4, after V lost 2 bases and J lost 7 bases. Germline-derived CDR1 and CDR2 are MNHEY and SMNVEV (reference sequence). Written as DNA, the CDR3 is TGTGCCAGCAGTTTACGGGGGGTCGGGACCCAGTACTTC. Translating gives CASSLRGVGTQYF.